This TCR beta chain derives from a study of graft-versus-host responses after intestinal transplantation. Germline V gene data show CDR1 as MGHRA and CDR2 as YSYEKL. The CDR3 is made up of 19 amino acids. V was shortened by 1 base and J by 2 bases, with 23 bases between the two germline ends. Remarks on this clone: Its matching antigen is unknown.

Here immunoSEQ multiplex PCR was the method, and the copy in TCRdb shows in-frame clones only, minus some. The data contain tens of thousands of clones, roughly 95% of them singletons. The chain joins TRBV4-1 to TRBJ2-5; D possibly corresponds to TRBD1 (6 bases). This receptor was taken from a human donor who was the organ donor for an intestinal transplant. The material sequenced was unstimulated CD8+ T cells sorted from spleen or lymph node cells, taken before transplant. The CDR3: CASSQVEGQHISNQETQYF. In DNA, the CDR3 is TGCGCCAGCAGCCAAGTGGAAGGACAGCATATTTCGAATCAAGAGACCCAGTACTTC.